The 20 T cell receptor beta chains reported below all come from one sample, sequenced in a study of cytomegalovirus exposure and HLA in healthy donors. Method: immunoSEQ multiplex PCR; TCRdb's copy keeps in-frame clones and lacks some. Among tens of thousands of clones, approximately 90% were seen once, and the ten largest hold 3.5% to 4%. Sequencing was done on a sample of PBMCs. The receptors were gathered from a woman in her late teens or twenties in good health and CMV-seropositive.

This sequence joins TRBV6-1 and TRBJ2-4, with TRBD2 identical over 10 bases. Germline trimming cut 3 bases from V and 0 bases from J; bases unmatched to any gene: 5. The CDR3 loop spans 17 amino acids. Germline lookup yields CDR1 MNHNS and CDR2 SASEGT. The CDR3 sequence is CASSDRTSGVAKNIQYF. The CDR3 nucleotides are TGTGCCAGCAGTGACCGCACTAGCGGGGTAGCCAAAAACATTCAGTACTTC.

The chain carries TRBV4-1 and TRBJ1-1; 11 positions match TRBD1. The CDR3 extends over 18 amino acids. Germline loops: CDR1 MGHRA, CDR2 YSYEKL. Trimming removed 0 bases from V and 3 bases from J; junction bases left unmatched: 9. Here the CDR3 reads CASSQDWGTGGRHTEAFF. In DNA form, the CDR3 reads TGCGCCAGCAGCCAAGATTGGGGGACAGGGGGAAGGCACACTGAAGCTTTCTTT.

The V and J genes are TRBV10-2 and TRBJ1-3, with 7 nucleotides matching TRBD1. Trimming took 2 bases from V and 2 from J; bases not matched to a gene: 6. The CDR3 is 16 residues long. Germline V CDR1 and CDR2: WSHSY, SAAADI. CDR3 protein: CASSEEETGPGNTIYF. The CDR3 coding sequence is TGCGCCAGCAGTGAGGAGGAGACAGGGCCTGGAAACACCATATATTTT.

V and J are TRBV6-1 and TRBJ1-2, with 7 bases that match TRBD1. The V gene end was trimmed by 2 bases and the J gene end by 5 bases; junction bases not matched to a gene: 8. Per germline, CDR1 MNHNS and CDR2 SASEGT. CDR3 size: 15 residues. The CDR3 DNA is TGTGCCAGCAGTGAAAATCAGGGACAGAAGTATGGCTACACCTTC. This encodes CASSENQGQKYGYTF.

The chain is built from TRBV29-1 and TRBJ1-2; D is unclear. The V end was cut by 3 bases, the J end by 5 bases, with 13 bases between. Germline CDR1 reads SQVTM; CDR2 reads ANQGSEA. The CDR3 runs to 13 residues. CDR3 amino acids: CSVEWSRLYGYTF. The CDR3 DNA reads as TGCAGCGTTGAGTGGTCGAGGTTATATGGCTACACCTTC.

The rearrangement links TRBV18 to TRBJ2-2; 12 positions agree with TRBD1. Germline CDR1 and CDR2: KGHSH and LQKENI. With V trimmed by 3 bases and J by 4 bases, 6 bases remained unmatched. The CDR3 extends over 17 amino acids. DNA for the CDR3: TGTGCCAGCTCACCTCCGGGACAGGGGGCCAGCACCGGGGAGCTGTTTTTT. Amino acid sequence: CASSPPGQGASTGELFF.

The CDR3 DNA is TGTGCCAGCAGCCGACCCCCCCCCAGGAAGAGCAATCAGCCCCAGCATTTT. Residues: CASSRPPPRKSNQPQHF. The chain employs TRBV7-9 and TRBJ1-5; D remains ambiguous. Trimming removed 5 bases at V and 1 base at J, with 18 bases between. CDR1 and CDR2 (germline): SEHNR, FQNEAQ (reference sequence). The CDR3 is 17 amino acids.

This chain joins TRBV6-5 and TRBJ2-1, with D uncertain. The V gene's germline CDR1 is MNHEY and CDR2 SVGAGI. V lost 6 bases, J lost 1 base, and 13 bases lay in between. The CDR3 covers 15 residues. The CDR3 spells CASRRAASSYNEQFF. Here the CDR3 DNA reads TGTGCCAGCAGGAGAGCCGCCTCTTCCTACAATGAGCAGTTCTTC.

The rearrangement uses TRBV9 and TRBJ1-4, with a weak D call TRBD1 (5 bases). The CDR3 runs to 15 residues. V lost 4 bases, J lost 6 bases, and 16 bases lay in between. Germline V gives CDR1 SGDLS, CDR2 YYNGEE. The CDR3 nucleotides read TGTGCCAGCAGCTCCCGGGACTCGGATCATGAAAAACTGTTTTTT. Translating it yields CASSSRDSDHEKLFF.

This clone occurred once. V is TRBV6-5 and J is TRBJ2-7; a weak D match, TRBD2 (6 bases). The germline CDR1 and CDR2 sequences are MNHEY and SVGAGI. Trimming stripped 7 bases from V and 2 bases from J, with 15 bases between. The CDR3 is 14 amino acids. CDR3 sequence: CASKKPGLTYEQYF. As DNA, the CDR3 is TGTGCCAGCAAAAAACCGGGACTCACCTACGAGCAGTACTTC.

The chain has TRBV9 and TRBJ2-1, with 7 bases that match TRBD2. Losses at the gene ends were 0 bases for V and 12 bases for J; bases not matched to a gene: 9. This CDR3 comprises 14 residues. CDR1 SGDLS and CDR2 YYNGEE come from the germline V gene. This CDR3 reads CASSVASGLYRQFF. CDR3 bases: TGTGCCAGCAGCGTAGCTAGCGGTCTGTATAGGCAGTTCTTC.

CDR3 protein: CASSVSPAGGSSGANVLTF. In DNA, the CDR3 is TGTGCCAGCAGCGTATCCCCAGCGGGGGGGAGCTCTGGGGCCAACGTCCTGACTTTC. The chain has TRBV9 and TRBJ2-6, with 10 bases aligning to TRBD2. The germline CDR1 and CDR2 sequences are SGDLS and YYNGEE. The ends lost 1 base at V and 0 bases at J; junction bases unmatched: 7. The CDR3 consists of 19 residues.

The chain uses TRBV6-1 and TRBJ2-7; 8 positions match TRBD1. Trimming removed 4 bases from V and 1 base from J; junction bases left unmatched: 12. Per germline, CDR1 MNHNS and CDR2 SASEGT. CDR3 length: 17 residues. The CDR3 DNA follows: TGTGCCAGCAGTGGCGGCAGGGGGCTGTCGGTTTCCTACGAGCAGTACTTC. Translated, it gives CASSGGRGLSVSYEQYF.

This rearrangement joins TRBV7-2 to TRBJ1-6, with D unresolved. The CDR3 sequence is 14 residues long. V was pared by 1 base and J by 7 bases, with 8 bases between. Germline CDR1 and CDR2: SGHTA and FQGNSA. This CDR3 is CASSLGGQNSPLHF. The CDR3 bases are TGTGCCAGCAGCTTAGGTGGCCAAAATTCACCCCTCCACTTT. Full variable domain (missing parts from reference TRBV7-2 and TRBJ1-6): GAGVSQSPSNKVTEKGKDVELRCDPISGHTALYWYRQSLGQGLEFLIYFQGNSAPDKSGLPSDRFSAERTGGSVSTLTIQRTQQEDSAVYLCASSLGGQNSPLHFGNGTRLTVT.

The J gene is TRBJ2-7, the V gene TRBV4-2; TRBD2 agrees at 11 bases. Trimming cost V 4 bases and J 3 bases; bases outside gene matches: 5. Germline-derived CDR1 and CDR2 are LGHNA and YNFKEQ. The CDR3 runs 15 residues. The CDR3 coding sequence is TGTGCCAGCAGCCCTTGGACTAGCGGGTTCTACGAGCAGTACTTC. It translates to CASSPWTSGFYEQYF.

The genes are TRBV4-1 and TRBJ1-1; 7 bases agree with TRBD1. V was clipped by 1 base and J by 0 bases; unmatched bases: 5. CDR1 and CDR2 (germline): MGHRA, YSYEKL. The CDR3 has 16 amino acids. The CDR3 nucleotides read TGCGCCAGCAGCCAAGTTGACAGGGACTTGAACACTGAAGCTTTCTTT. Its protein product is CASSQVDRDLNTEAFF.

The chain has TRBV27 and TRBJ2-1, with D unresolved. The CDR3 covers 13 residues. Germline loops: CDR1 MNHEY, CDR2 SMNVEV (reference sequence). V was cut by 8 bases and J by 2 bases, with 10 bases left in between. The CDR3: CASGLTAYNEQFF. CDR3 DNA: TGTGCCAGCGGGCTCACCGCCTACAATGAGCAGTTCTTC.

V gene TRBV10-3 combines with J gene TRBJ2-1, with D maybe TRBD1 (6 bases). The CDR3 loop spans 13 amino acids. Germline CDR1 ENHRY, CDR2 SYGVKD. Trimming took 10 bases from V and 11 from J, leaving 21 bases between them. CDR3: CATSPGDTYQQFF. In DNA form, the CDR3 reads TGTGCCACCAGCCCAGGGGACACCTATCAGCAGTTCTTC.

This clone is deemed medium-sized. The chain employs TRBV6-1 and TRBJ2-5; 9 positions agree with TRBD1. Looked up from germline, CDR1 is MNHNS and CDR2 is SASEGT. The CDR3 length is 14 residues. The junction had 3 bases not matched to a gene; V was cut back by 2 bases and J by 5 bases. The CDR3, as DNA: TGTGCCAGCAGTGAACCTACAGGGGGCGAGACCCAGTACTTC. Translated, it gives CASSEPTGGETQYF.

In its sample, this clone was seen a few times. The DNA for the CDR3 is TGCGCCAGCAGCATGAGCATTAATGAAAAACTGTTTTTT. It yields the protein CASSMSINEKLFF. V gene TRBV5-1 combines with J gene TRBJ1-4; no firm D call. V lost 4 bases to trimming and J lost 4 bases, with 8 bases between them. CDR3 length equals 13 residues. Germline V gives CDR1 SGHRS, CDR2 YFSETQ. The full variable domain, its missing parts supplied by reference TRBV5-1 and TRBJ1-4, is KAGVTQTPRYLIKTRGQQVTLSCSPISGHRSVSWYQQTPGQGLQFLFEYFSETQRNKGNFPGRFSGRQFSNSRSEMNVSTLELGDSALYLCASSMSINEKLFFGSGTQLSVL.